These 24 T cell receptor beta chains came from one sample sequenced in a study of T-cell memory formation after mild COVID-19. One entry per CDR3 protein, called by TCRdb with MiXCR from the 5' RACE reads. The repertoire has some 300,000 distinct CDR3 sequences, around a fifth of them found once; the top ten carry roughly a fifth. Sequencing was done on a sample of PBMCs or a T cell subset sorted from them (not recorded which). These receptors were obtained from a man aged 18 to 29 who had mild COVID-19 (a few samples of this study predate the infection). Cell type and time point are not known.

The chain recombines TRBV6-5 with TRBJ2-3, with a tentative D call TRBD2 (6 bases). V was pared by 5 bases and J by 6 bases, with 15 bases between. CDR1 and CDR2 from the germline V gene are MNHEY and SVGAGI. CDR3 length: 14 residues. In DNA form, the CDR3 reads TGTGCCAGCAGTCTCCGGGAGCCTGGGGATACGCAGTATTTT. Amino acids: CASSLREPGDTQYF.

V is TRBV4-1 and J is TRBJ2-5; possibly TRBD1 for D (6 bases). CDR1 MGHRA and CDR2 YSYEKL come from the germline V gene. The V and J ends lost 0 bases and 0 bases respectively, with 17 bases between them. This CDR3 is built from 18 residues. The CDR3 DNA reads TGCGCCAGCAGCCAAGAATCCGGCCAGGGGCTGTACCAAGAGACCCAGTACTTC. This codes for CASSQESGQGLYQETQYF.

The CDR3 here is CASSQDYQAQYF. The CDR3 coding sequence is TGTGCCAGCAGCCAAGATTACCAGGCCCAGTACTTC. The genes are TRBV3-1 and TRBJ2-5; D not certain. The CDR3 is made up of 12 amino acids. Trimming took 0 bases from V and 9 from J, leaving 8 bases between them. CDR1 LGHDT and CDR2 YNNKEL come from the germline V gene (reference sequence).

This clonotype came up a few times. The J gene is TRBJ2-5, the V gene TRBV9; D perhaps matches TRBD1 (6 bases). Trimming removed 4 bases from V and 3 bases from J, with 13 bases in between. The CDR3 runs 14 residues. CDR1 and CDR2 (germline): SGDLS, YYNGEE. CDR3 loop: CASSPGQPKETQYF. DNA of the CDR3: TGTGCCAGCAGCCCCGGACAGCCCAAAGAGACCCAGTACTTC.

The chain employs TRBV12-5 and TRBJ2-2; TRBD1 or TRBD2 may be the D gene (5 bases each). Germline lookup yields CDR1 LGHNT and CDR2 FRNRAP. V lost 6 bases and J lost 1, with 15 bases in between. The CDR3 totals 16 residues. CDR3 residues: CASGPDGTRNTGELFF. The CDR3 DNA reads TGTGCTAGTGGACCCGACGGGACGCGGAACACCGGGGAGCTGTTTTTT. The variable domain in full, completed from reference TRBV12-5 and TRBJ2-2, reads DARVTQTPRHKVTEMGQEVTMRCQPILGHNTVFWYRQTMMQGLELLAYFRNRAPLDDSGMPKDRFSAEMPDATLATLKIQPSEPRDSAVYFCASGPDGTRNTGELFFGEGSRLTVL.

The CDR3 DNA reads TGCGCCAGCAGCCAAGACACTAGCGGGAGAGATACGCAGTATTTT. This gives the protein CASSQDTSGRDTQYF. The genes are TRBV4-3 and TRBJ2-3; TRBD2 agrees at 11 bases. Germline CDR1 reads LGHNA; CDR2 reads YSLEER. The CDR3 runs to 15 residues. The V segment lost 0 bases and the J segment 5 bases; nucleotides outside the gene matches: 1.

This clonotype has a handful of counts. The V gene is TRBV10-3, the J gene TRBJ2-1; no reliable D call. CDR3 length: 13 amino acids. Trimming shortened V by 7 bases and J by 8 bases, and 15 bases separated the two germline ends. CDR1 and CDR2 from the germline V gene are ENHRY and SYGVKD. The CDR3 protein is CAITVTNGHEQFF. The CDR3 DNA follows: TGTGCCATCACTGTGACAAACGGGCATGAGCAGTTCTTC.

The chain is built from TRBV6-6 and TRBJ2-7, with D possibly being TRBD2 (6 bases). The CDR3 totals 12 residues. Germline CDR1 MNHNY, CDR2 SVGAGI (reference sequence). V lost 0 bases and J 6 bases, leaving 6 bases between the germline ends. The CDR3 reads CASSYSGGEQYV. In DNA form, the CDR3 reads TGTGCCAGCAGTTACTCGGGGGGCGAGCAGTACGTC.

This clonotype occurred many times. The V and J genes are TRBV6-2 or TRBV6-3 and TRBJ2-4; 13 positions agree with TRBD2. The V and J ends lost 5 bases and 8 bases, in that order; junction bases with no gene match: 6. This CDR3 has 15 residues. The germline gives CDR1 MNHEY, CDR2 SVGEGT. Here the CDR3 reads CASSGTSGEGDIQYF. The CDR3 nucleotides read TGTGCCAGCAGTGGGACTAGCGGGGAAGGGGACATTCAGTACTTC.

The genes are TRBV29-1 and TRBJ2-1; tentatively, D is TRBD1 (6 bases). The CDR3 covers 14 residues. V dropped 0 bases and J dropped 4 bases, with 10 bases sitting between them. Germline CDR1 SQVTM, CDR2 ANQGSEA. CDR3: CSVEEGTLYNEQFF. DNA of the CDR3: TGCAGCGTTGAAGAGGGGACATTGTACAATGAGCAGTTCTTC.

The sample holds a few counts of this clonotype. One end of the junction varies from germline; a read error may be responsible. DNA of the CDR3: TGTGCTAGCAGCTTAGCCCCAGGGCGGAATGAGCAGTTCTTC. This translates into CASSLAPGRNEQFF. V is TRBV7-7 and J is TRBJ2-1; D is possibly TRBD1 (5 bases). The CDR3 is 14 amino acids. In germline, CDR1 is SSHAT, CDR2 FNYEAQ (reference sequence).

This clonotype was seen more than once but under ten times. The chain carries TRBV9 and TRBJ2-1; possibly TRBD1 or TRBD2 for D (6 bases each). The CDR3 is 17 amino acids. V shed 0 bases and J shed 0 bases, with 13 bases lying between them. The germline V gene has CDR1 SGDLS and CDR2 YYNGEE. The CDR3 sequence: CASSVGGAVSSYNEQFF. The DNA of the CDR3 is TGTGCCAGCAGCGTAGGGGGGGCGGTAAGCTCCTACAATGAGCAGTTCTTC.

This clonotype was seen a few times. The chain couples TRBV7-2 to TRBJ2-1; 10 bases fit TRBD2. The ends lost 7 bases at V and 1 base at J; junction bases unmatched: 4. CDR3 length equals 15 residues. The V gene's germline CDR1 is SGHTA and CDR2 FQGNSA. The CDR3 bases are TGTGCCAGCACAGATAGCGGGGGGTCCTACAATGAGCAGTTCTTC. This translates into CASTDSGGSYNEQFF.

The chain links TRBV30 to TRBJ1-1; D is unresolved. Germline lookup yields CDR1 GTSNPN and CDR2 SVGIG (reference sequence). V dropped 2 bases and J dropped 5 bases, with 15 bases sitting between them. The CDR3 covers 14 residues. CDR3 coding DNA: TGTGCCTGGAGTCCCCTGGGCCGGATTACTGAAGCTTTCTTT. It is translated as CAWSPLGRITEAFF.

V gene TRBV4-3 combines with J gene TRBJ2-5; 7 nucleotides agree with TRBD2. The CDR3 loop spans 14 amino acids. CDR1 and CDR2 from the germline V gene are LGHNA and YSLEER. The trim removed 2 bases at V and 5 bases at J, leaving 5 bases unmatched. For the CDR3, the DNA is TGCGCCAGCAGCCAATGGGGGGGGGACGAGACCCAGTACTTC. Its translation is CASSQWGGDETQYF.

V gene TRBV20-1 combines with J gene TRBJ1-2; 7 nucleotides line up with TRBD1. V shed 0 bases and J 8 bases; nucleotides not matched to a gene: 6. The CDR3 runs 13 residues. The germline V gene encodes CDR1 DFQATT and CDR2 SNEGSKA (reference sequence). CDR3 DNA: TGCAGTGCTAGAGATCGGGTAGGGGGCGGCTACACCTTC. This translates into CSARDRVGGGYTF.

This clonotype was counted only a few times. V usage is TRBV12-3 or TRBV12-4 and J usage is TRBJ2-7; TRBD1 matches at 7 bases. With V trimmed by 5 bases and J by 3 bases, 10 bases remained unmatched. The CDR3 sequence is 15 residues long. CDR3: CASSVGSGGVYEQYF. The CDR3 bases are TGTGCCAGCAGTGTGGGATCAGGGGGAGTCTACGAGCAGTACTTC.

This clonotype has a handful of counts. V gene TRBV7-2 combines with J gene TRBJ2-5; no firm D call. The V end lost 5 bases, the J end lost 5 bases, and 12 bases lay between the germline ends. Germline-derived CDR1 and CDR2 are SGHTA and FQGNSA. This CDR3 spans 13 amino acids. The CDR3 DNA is TGTGCCAGCAGCGCCCGAGGCATGGAGACCCAGTACTTC. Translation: CASSARGMETQYF.

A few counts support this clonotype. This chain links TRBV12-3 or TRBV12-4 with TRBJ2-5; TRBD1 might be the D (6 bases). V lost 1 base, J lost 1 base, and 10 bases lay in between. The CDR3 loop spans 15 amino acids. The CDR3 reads CASSLGGTTQETQYF. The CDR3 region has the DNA TGTGCCAGCAGTTTAGGGGGGACAACCCAAGAGACCCAGTACTTC.

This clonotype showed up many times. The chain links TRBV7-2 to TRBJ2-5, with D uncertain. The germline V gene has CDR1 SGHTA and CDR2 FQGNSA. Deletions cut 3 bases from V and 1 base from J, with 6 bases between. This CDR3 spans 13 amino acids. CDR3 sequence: CASSFGTQETQYF. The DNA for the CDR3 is TGTGCCAGCAGCTTCGGTACCCAAGAGACCCAGTACTTC.

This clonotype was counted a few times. CDR3 protein: CASRTSGGAIDTQYF. DNA for the CDR3: TGTGCCAGCAGAACTAGCGGGGGGGCCATAGATACGCAGTATTTT. The rearrangement links TRBV7-2 to TRBJ2-3; 13 bases fit TRBD2. The J segment lost 5 bases and the V segment lost 6 bases, leaving 5 bases of the junction unmatched. Germline-derived CDR1 and CDR2 are SGHTA and FQGNSA. The CDR3 contains 15 residues.

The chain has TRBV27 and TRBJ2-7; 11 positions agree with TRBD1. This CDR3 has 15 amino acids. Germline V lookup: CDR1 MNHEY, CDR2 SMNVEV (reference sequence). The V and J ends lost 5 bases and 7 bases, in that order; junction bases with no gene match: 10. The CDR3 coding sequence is TGTGCCAGCAGTGCCCCGGGACAGGGGGTCTTAGAGCAGTACTTC. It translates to CASSAPGQGVLEQYF.

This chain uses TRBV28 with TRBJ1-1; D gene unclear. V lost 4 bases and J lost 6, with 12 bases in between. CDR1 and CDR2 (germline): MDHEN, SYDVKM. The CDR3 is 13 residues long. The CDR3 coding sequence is TGTGCCAGCAGTTGGGTCGGGAGCCCTGAAGCTTTCTTT. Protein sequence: CASSWVGSPEAFF.

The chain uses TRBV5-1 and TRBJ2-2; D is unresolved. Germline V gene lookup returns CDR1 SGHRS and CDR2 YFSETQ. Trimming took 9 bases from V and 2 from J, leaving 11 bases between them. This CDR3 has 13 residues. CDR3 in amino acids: CANYGENTGELFF. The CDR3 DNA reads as TGCGCCAACTATGGGGAAAACACCGGGGAGCTGTTTTTT.